The clone carrying this TCR beta chain was counted only a few times. Its antigen remains unidentified. TCRdb called the RT-PCR reads again in MiXCR, with one record for every CDR3 protein. The sample lists 530,000 or so distinct CDR3 sequences, roughly 12% occurring once. These data belong to a study of response to subunit inactivated influenza vaccine. The study, taken as a whole, reports: That few new T cells are recruited by each seasonal influenza vaccination was the authors' suggestion.

The germline V gene encodes CDR1 DFQATT and CDR2 SNEGSKA (reference sequence). The length of the CDR3 is 15 residues. The V gene lost 3 bases and the J gene lost 0 bases, with 12 bases spanning the gap. The rearrangement joins TRBV20-1 to TRBJ1-3, with unresolved D. This receptor was identified in a man between 50 and 59 years old who received an inactivated influenza vaccine. The source material was PBMCs from blood, sampled on the day of vaccination. The CDR3 loop is CSASSRLSSGNTIYF. The CDR3 DNA reads as TGCAGTGCTAGCTCAAGACTGAGCTCTGGAAACACCATATATTTT.